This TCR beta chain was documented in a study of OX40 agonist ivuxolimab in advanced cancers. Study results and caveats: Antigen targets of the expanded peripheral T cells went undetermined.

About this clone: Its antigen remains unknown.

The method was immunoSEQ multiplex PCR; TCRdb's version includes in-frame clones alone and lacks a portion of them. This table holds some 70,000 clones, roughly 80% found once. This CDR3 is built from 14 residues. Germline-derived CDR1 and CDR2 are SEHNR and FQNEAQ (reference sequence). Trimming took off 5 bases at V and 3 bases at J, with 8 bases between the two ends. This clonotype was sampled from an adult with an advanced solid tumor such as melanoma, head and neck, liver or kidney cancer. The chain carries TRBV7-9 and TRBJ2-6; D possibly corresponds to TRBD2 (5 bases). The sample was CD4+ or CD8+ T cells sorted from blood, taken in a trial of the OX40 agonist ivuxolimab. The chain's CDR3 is CASSPRGGANVLTF. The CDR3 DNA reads TGTGCCAGCAGCCCTCGGGGTGGGGCCAACGTCCTGACTTTC.